This TCR beta chain is drawn from a study of T cells in Graves' hyperthyroidism and ophthalmopathy. RNA transcripts were the template for amplifying TCR beta CDR3 regions. TCR CDR3 underwent first-round RT-PCR with the HTBI primer set. From the multiplex PCR reads, TCRdb called clonotypes with MiXCR, one entry per CDR3 protein. The data contain 550,000 to 600,000 distinct CDR3 sequences, more than 13% of them singletons. Each diagnosis was grounded in clinical symptoms, serum thyroxine and TRAb, thyroid ultrasound, and orbital computed tomography. Using roughly 9.4 ml of fresh peripheral blood, PBMCs were prepared. Deletions cut 4 bases from V and 4 bases from J, with 18 bases between. Germline V CDR1 and CDR2: SGHRS, YFSETQ. This CDR3 comprises 16 residues.

The origin of this receptor is a woman younger than 35 with Graves' ophthalmopathy. Input material: blood. The chain combines TRBV5-1 with TRBJ1-3; D is unclear. The CDR3 is CASSALLGSYGNTIYF. CDR3 bases: TGCGCCAGCAGCGCCCTCTTGGGAAGTTACGGAAACACCATATATTTT. The full variable domain, rest sourced from reference TRBV5-1 and TRBJ1-3, is KAGVTQTPRYLIKTRGQQVTLSCSPISGHRSVSWYQQTPGQGLQFLFEYFSETQRNKGNFPGRFSGRQFSNSRSEMNVSTLELGDSALYLCASSALLGSYGNTIYFGEGSWLTVV.